Below are 19 T cell receptor beta chains sequenced from a single sample in a study of blood T cell repertoires in COVID-19. Profiling relied on immunoSEQ multiplex PCR, and the TCRdb table lists in-frame clones only, not all of them. Of about 250,000 clones in the sample, around 80% are singletons; the top ten hold under 4.5%. Sequencing input: peripheral blood. These receptor sequences come from a woman in her 40s with active or convalescent COVID-19.

The chain links TRBV2 to TRBJ1-4; 9 nucleotides align to TRBD1. V was clipped by 8 bases and J by 14 bases; unmatched bases: 12. The germline V gene encodes CDR1 SNHLY and CDR2 FYNNEI. The CDR3 loop spans 13 amino acids. Here the CDR3 DNA reads TGTGCCAGCGGCCGGGACAGGGCCTCAAGGCTGTTTTTT. It yields the protein CASGRDRASRLFF.

J is TRBJ2-2 and V is TRBV7-6; TRBD2 is a possible D gene (6 bases). The CDR3 extends over 15 amino acids. Germline values: CDR1 SGHVS, CDR2 FNYEAQ. Trimming took 3 bases from V and 7 from J, leaving 15 bases between them. DNA for the CDR3: TGTGCCAGCAGCTTGGTGGGGACTCTAGTCGGGGAGCTGTTTTTT. This codes for CASSLVGTLVGELFF.

V gene TRBV9 combines with J gene TRBJ1-1, with 7 bases identical to TRBD1. CDR1 is SGDLS and CDR2 is YYNGEE in the germline V gene. J gave up 8 bases and V 2 bases, and 6 bases lay outside the gene matches. The CDR3 loop spans 13 amino acids. The CDR3 coding sequence is TGTGCCAGCAGCGTGGCAGGGGGTTCGGAAGCTTTCTTT. Its protein is CASSVAGGSEAFF.

The chain combines TRBV2 with TRBJ1-1; 7 bases match TRBD1. Trimming cost V 1 base and J 5 bases; bases outside gene matches: 4. The germline gives CDR1 SNHLY, CDR2 FYNNEI. CDR3 length: 14 residues. CDR3 DNA: TGTGCCAGCAGTGAAGGCCACAGGGGAACTGAAGCTTTCTTT. It translates to CASSEGHRGTEAFF.

The chain couples TRBV28 to TRBJ1-1; D may be TRBD1 (6 bases). Trimming cost V 6 bases and J 1 base, with 18 bases left between them. The CDR3 consists of 16 residues. Germline loops: CDR1 MDHEN, CDR2 SYDVKM. CDR3 residues: CASRFDFGGTNTEAFF. In DNA, the CDR3 is TGTGCCAGCAGATTCGACTTTGGGGGCACGAACACTGAAGCTTTCTTT.

The table lists this clone with many counts. The V gene is TRBV7-2, the J gene TRBJ2-7; 10 bases fit TRBD2. The V gene's germline CDR1 is SGHTA and CDR2 FQGNSA. V trimming: 0 bases; J trimming: 2 bases; junction bases outside the gene matches: 1. The CDR3 totals 15 residues. The CDR3 region is CASSLASGGPYEQYV. The CDR3 DNA is TGTGCCAGCAGCTTAGCTAGCGGGGGGCCCTACGAGCAGTACGTC.

This clone was found a few times. The chain recombines TRBV2 with TRBJ2-7; 7 nucleotides align to TRBD1. From germline, CDR1 is SNHLY and CDR2 FYNNEI. This CDR3 region has 13 residues. V lost 4 bases, J lost 2 bases, and 2 bases stayed unmatched. CDR3 sequence reads: CASSGQGPYEQYV. CDR3 DNA: TGTGCCAGCAGTGGACAGGGCCCCTACGAGCAGTACGTC.

This rearrangement joins TRBV7-3 to TRBJ1-6, with D uncertain. The CDR3 sequence is 16 residues long. Germline V lookup: CDR1 SGHTA, CDR2 FQGTGA. Between the trimmed V and J ends, which lost 2 bases and 5 bases, there was a span of 13 bases. The CDR3 region is CASSLAGRKNNSPLHF. In nucleotides, the CDR3 is TGTGCCAGCAGCTTAGCGGGTAGGAAGAATAATTCACCCCTCCACTTT.

V usage is TRBV7-2 and J usage is TRBJ1-2, with 7 bases fitting TRBD1. Germline V CDR1 and CDR2: SGHTA, FQGNSA. V dropped 3 bases and J dropped 8; count of bases not matched to a gene: 6. CDR3 size: 13 residues. As DNA, the CDR3 is TGTGCCAGCAGCTTTGACAGGGAGAGGGGCTACACCTTC. This encodes CASSFDRERGYTF.

The chain joins TRBV5-5 to TRBJ1-5; D gene uncertain. The CDR3 runs to 13 residues. Deletions cut 4 bases from V and 9 bases from J, with 14 bases between. Germline V CDR1 and CDR2: SGHKS, YYEKEE (reference sequence). CDR3 nucleotide sequence: TGTGCCAGCAGCATCGGGGAGCAATTGCCCCAGCATTTT. This encodes CASSIGEQLPQHF.

The chain recombines TRBV5-6 with TRBJ2-1; perhaps TRBD2 as D (6 bases). Trimming removed 6 bases from V and 4 bases from J, with 11 bases in between. The CDR3 consists of 13 residues. CDR1 SGHDT and CDR2 YYEEEE come from the germline V gene. CDR3 protein: CASTLGGYNEQFF. The DNA for the CDR3 is TGTGCCAGCACTCTCGGGGGTTACAATGAGCAGTTCTTC.

The rearrangement uses TRBV19 and TRBJ2-3; 13 positions match TRBD2. J lost 2 bases, V lost 5 bases, and 4 bases had no gene match. CDR3 length: 16 residues. Germline CDR1 LNHDA, CDR2 SQIVND (reference sequence). CDR3 nucleotide sequence: TGTGCCAGTAGTGCAACTAGCGGGGGGGACACAGATACGCAGTATTTT. Its protein product is CASSATSGGDTDTQYF.

The V gene is TRBV5-4, the J gene TRBJ1-1, with D tentatively TRBD1 (6 bases). The CDR3 spans 13 residues. Germline CDR1 and CDR2: SGHNT and YYREEE (reference sequence). The V gene lost 5 bases and the J gene lost 7 bases, with 15 bases spanning the gap. As DNA, the CDR3 is TGTGCCAGCAGTTCGGGGGGGCATATTGAAGCTTTCTTT. It codes for CASSSGGHIEAFF.

V is TRBV4-2 and J is TRBJ1-5, with D possibly TRBD1 on 5 matching bases. CDR1 and CDR2 (germline): LGHNA, YNFKEQ. V was pared by 9 bases and J by 2 bases, with 17 bases between. The CDR3 is made up of 15 amino acids. The CDR3 is CARRAGGGGNQPQHF. The DNA for the CDR3 is TGTGCCAGGCGGGCCGGGGGAGGGGGCAATCAGCCCCAGCATTTT.

As DNA, the CDR3 is TGTGCCAGCAGTGGGACAGCCCCCAGGGGTGGCTACACCTTC. Translating gives CASSGTAPRGGYTF. The rearrangement links TRBV9 to TRBJ1-2; 7 bases are a match to TRBD1. CDR1 SGDLS and CDR2 YYNGEE come from the germline V gene. V shed 5 bases, J shed 7 bases, and the junction held 11 bases outside the gene matches. The CDR3 spans 14 residues.

The V call is TRBV5-8, the J call TRBJ1-4; D not resolved. The germline V gene has CDR1 SGHTS and CDR2 YDEGEE. Trimming removed 0 bases at V and 7 bases at J, with 13 bases between. The CDR3 loop spans 15 amino acids. CDR3 nucleotide sequence: TGTGCCAGCAGCTTGGAAAGTTTGTGGAGTGAAAAACTGTTTTTT. Translated, it gives CASSLESLWSEKLFF.

The chain uses TRBV27 and TRBJ1-1; D might be TRBD1 (5 bases). From germline, CDR1 is MNHEY and CDR2 SMNVEV (reference sequence). With 6 bases removed from V and 5 bases from J, the gap between germline ends came to 16 bases. CDR3 length: 14 residues. CDR3 bases: TGTGCCAGCAGAACACCGGGGGGAAGGACTGAAGCTTTCTTT. Translated, it gives CASRTPGGRTEAFF.

Only a few counts were recorded for this clone. This rearrangement joins TRBV6-2 or TRBV6-3 to TRBJ2-7; 7 nucleotides match TRBD2. Germline-derived CDR1 and CDR2 are MNHEY and SVGEGT. Germline trimming cut 4 bases from V and 4 bases from J; bases unmatched to any gene: 10. The CDR3 sequence is 15 residues long. The CDR3, as DNA: TGTGCCAGCAGTTCCCCGGACGCGGGGGATTACGAGCAGTACTTC. It translates to CASSSPDAGDYEQYF.

The chain has TRBV4-1 and TRBJ1-6; 7 bases line up with TRBD1. The CDR3 has 16 residues. V shed 0 bases, J shed 7 bases, and the junction held 6 bases outside the gene matches. The germline V gene encodes CDR1 MGHRA and CDR2 YSYEKL. CDR3 sequence: CASSQETGERNSPLHF. The CDR3 DNA sequence: TGCGCCAGCAGCCAAGAAACAGGGGAGAGGAATTCACCCCTCCACTTT.